Below are 2 T cell receptor beta chains sequenced from a single sample in a study of Tregs in tolerant kidney transplant recipients. TCRdb keeps only in-frame clones here, not all; method: immunoSEQ multiplex PCR. Here the sample spans about 240,000 clones, 80% to 85% being singletons. Sequencing used CD4+ T cells from blood. The receptors here all came from a human donor in good health.

The gene calls are TRBV5-4 and TRBJ1-1; TRBD1 aligns across 8 bases. The V gene's germline CDR1 is SGHNT and CDR2 YYREEE (reference sequence). The CDR3 is made up of 16 amino acids. J was trimmed by 0 bases and V by 4 bases; bases with no gene match: 8. The DNA of the CDR3 is TGTGCCAGCAGCCCCTCTGGGACAGGACTGAACACTGAAGCTTTCTTT. Translated: CASSPSGTGLNTEAFF.

The V call is TRBV25-1, the J call TRBJ1-2; D is possibly TRBD1 (5 bases). The germline CDR1 and CDR2 sequences are MGHDK and SYGVNS. The V and J ends lost 2 bases and 7 bases respectively, with 14 bases between them. The CDR3 contains 14 residues. CDR3 DNA: TGTGCCAGCAGTGAAGGTGGCAGGGCGGCTGGCTACACCTTC. Residues: CASSEGGRAAGYTF.